The clone carrying this T cell receptor (beta chain) was recorded a few times. This sample is part of a study of T-cell reconstitution after alpha-beta-depleted transplantation in children. Trimming removed 5 bases from V and 6 bases from J, with 19 bases in between. The CDR3 extends over 15 amino acids. Unique molecular identifiers were incorporated when the TCRbeta library was constructed. TCRdb passed the PCR reads through MiXCR, listing each CDR3 protein once. The repertoire holds about 610,000 distinct CDR3 sequences, with about 10% as singletons. The input for sequencing was PBMCs from the stem cell graft donor, taken from the stem cell graft. This sequence joins TRBV12-3 or TRBV12-4 and TRBJ1-2; perhaps TRBD1 as D (6 bases). The sequence was collected from a human donor who donated a stem cell graft to a child with acute myeloid leukemia. Written as DNA, the CDR3 is TGTGCCAGCAGTCGGGGGGGCAGAATTGTAGATGGCTACACCTTC. Protein sequence: CASSRGGRIVDGYTF.